This T cell receptor beta chain was obtained from a study of T cell responses to AZD1222 COVID-19 vaccine. Broader study findings: Donors were largely white British and mainly female; clonal diversity was possibly underestimated.

Comment on this clone: Its target is unknown.

Measured with immunoSEQ multiplex PCR; TCRdb has only the in-frame clones, and not every one. Among 130,000 or so clones, around 94% were seen once, and the ten largest hold roughly 7%. From germline, CDR1 is SGHVS and CDR2 FQNEAQ. The V end lost 0 bases, the J end lost 0 bases, and 6 bases lay between the germline ends. The CDR3 length is 15 residues. The input for sequencing was peripheral blood, taken on day 0 of AZD1222 vaccination. The V call is TRBV7-8, the J call TRBJ1-3; D call uncertain. This TCR came from an adult in good health. This CDR3 is CASSLASRSGNTIYF. In DNA, the CDR3 is TGTGCCAGCAGCTTAGCCAGCCGCTCTGGAAACACCATATATTTT.